The next 2 T cell receptor beta chains were all read from a single sample in a study of T cells expressing NK-cell markers. TCRdb re-called the 5' RACE reads; one entry per CDR3 protein, DNA not given. The sample table sets out about 260,000 distinct CDR3 sequences. The sequenced material came from blood T cells: a sorted CD56 or NKG2C T cell subset, CD4+ or CD8+ T cells, or bulk PBMC T cells (not recorded which). These receptors came from a man aged 18 to 35 in good health.

The chain employs TRBV4-2 and TRBJ2-1. Germline lookup yields CDR1 LGHNA and CDR2 YNFKEQ. The CDR3 sequence is 17 residues long. The CDR3 protein is CASSQEGRQNSYNEQFF.

V is TRBV30 and J is TRBJ1-1. This CDR3 contains 11 residues. The V gene's germline CDR1 is GTSNPN and CDR2 SVGIG (reference sequence). This CDR3 reads CAWSAGGGTFF.